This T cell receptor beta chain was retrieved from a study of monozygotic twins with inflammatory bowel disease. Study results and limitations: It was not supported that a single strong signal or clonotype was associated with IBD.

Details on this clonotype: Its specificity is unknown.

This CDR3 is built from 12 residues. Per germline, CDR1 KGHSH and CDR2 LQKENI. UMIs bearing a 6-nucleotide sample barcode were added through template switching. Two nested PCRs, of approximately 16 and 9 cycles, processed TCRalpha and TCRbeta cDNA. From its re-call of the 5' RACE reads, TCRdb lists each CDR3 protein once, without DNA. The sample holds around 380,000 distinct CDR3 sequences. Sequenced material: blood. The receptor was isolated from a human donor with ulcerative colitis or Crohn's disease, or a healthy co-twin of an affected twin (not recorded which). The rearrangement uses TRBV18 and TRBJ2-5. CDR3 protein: CASSPNRETRYF.